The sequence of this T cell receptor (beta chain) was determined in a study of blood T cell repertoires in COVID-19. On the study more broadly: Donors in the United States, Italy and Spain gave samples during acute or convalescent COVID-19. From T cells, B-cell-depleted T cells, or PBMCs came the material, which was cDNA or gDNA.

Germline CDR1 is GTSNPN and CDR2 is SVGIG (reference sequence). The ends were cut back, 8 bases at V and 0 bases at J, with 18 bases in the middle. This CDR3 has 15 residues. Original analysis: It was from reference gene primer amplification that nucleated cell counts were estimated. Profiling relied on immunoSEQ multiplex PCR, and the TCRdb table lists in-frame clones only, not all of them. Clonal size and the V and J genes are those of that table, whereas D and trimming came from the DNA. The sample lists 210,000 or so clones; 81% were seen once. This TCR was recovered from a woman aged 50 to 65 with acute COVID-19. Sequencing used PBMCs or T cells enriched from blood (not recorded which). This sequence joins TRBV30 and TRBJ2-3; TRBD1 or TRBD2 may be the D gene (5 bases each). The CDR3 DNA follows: TGTGCCGGGACCGACGACTACACTAGCACAGATACGCAGTATTTT. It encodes CAGTDDYTSTDTQYF.